The source of this T cell receptor beta chain is a study of T cell responses to AZD1222 COVID-19 vaccine. The study's findings and limits: At study baseline, merely over 5 AZD1222 recipients were seropositive.

Notes on this clone: Its antigen is as yet unknown.

The V and J ends lost 6 bases and 1 base respectively, with 10 bases between them. There are 14 residues in the CDR3. Germline V gene data show CDR1 as SNHLY and CDR2 as FYNNEI. Profiling relied on immunoSEQ multiplex PCR, and the TCRdb table lists in-frame clones only, not all of them. The table shows 180,000 or so clones, with 94% occurring only once. The TCR was taken from an adult in good health. This chain connects TRBV2 to TRBJ1-5, with D possibly being TRBD1 (5 bases). The material sequenced was peripheral blood, taken on day 0 of AZD1222 vaccination. The CDR3 nucleotides are TGTGCCAGCAGGCGGGACCTGAGCAATCAGCCCCAGCATTTT. It specifies CASRRDLSNQPQHF. The whole variable domain, remainder taken from reference TRBV2 and TRBJ1-5, is EPEVTQTPSHQVTQMGQEVILRCVPISNHLYFYWYRQILGQKVEFLVSFYNNEISEKSEIFDDQFSVERPDGSNFTLKIRSTKLEDSAMYFCASRRDLSNQPQHFGDGTRLSIL.